Shown below are 11 T cell receptor beta chains from a single sample sequenced in a study of cytomegalovirus exposure and HLA in healthy donors. Both 60 Vbeta primers and 13 Jbeta primers went into the PCR. Profiled with immunoSEQ multiplex PCR; TCRdb holds only in-frame clones, not every one. Among 150,000 to 200,000 clones, 65% to 80% were seen once, and the ten largest hold 4.7%. Sample: PBMCs. These receptors came from a man younger than 35 in good health and CMV-seropositive.

This chain uses TRBV30 with TRBJ2-1, with 14 bases that match TRBD2. In germline, CDR1 is GTSNPN, CDR2 SVGIG (reference sequence). This CDR3 is built from 15 residues. J gave up 9 bases and V 3 bases, and 7 bases lay outside the gene matches. CDR3 residues: CAWSAGTSGRGEQFF. The CDR3 DNA is TGTGCCTGGAGCGCCGGGACTAGCGGGAGAGGTGAGCAGTTCTTC.

This clone was observed a few times. V gene TRBV14 combines with J gene TRBJ2-5; 10 nucleotides line up with TRBD2. In germline, CDR1 is SGHDN, CDR2 FVKESK. V was clipped by 0 bases and J by 2 bases; unmatched bases: 6. This CDR3 spans 17 amino acids. The CDR3 loop is CASSQDRPAGGQETQYF. The DNA for the CDR3 is TGTGCCAGCAGCCAAGATCGGCCAGCGGGGGGGCAAGAGACCCAGTACTTC.

The V gene is TRBV5-6, the J gene TRBJ1-1; D may be TRBD1 (5 bases). The CDR3 is 13 residues long. The V gene's germline CDR1 is SGHDT and CDR2 YYEEEE. The ends were cut back, 0 bases at V and 7 bases at J, with 10 bases in the middle. CDR3 loop: CASSLGLGLEAFF. As DNA, the CDR3 is TGTGCCAGCAGCTTGGGTTTGGGACTTGAAGCTTTCTTT.

The V gene is TRBV2, the J gene TRBJ2-3; TRBD2 matches at 10 bases. This CDR3 is built from 15 residues. CDR1 and CDR2 from the germline V gene are SNHLY and FYNNEI. V was clipped by 6 bases and J by 3 bases; unmatched bases: 6. The CDR3 bases are TGTGCCAGCAGACAAGCGGGGGGGTTGACAGATACGCAGTATTTT. It yields the protein CASRQAGGLTDTQYF.

The rearrangement uses TRBV6-1 and TRBJ1-3; maybe TRBD1 (6 bases). The CDR3 sequence is 15 residues long. V lost 6 bases and J lost 0, with 12 bases in between. Germline CDR1 and CDR2: MNHNS and SASEGT. The CDR3 DNA sequence: TGTGCCAGCAGGGTACAGGGCCTCTCTGGAAACACCATATATTTT. Translated: CASRVQGLSGNTIYF.

This clone was seen only a few times. This chain joins TRBV28 and TRBJ2-7, with a tentative D call TRBD2 (6 bases). Trimming removed 6 bases at V and 7 bases at J, with 16 bases between. The germline V gene has CDR1 MDHEN and CDR2 SYDVKM. This CDR3 has 13 residues. The CDR3 spells CASSRQGAGEQYV. DNA for the CDR3: TGTGCCAGCAGCCGCCAGGGTGCGGGGGAGCAGTACGTC.

V is TRBV7-6 and J is TRBJ2-1; D is possibly TRBD1 (6 bases). V dropped 1 base and J dropped 2 bases, with 27 bases sitting between them. The CDR3 is 21 amino acids. In germline, CDR1 is SGHVS, CDR2 FNYEAQ. CDR3 in amino acids: CASSLEAWTEPSRGTYNEQFF. DNA of the CDR3: TGTGCCAGCAGCTTAGAAGCGTGGACAGAACCATCGAGGGGCACCTACAATGAGCAGTTCTTC.

As regards this clone: At one of its ends the junction is not consistent with the germline gene, which may arise from a read error. V usage is TRBV2 and J usage is TRBJ2-1, with D perhaps TRBD1 (5 bases). Germline V gives CDR1 SNHLY, CDR2 FYNNEI. CDR3 length equals 15 residues. This CDR3 is CASRDWQGSSNERFF. DNA for the CDR3: TGTGCCAGCCGAGACTGGCAGGGTTCAAGTAATGAGCGGTTCTTC.

This chain connects TRBV5-1 to TRBJ2-5; 11 bases line up with TRBD2. Germline-derived CDR1 and CDR2 are SGHRS and YFSETQ. After removal of 4 bases from V and 5 bases from J, the junction contained 7 bases not matched to a gene. This CDR3 contains 15 residues. CDR3 sequence: CASSISGRVEETQYF. The CDR3 DNA reads as TGCGCCAGCAGCATTAGCGGGAGGGTAGAGGAGACCCAGTACTTC.

This rearrangement joins TRBV7-9 to TRBJ2-3, with D uncertain. V lost 4 bases, J lost 5 bases, and 13 bases lay in between. Germline CDR1 reads SEHNR; CDR2 reads FQNEAQ (reference sequence). CDR3 length: 14 residues. CDR3 in DNA: TGTGCCAGCAGCTCACAAACATCCCGAGATACGCAGTATTTT. Translating gives CASSSQTSRDTQYF.

In nucleotides, the CDR3 is TGTGCCAGCAGCTTGCTCCTTCAGGGGGGAAGGAGCAATCAGCCCCAGCATTTT. Protein: CASSLLLQGGRSNQPQHF. The chain joins TRBV5-6 to TRBJ1-5; 7 bases fit TRBD1. This CDR3 region has 18 residues. The germline V gene has CDR1 SGHDT and CDR2 YYEEEE. Trimming removed 1 base from V and 1 base from J; junction bases left unmatched: 11.